The 4 T cell receptor beta chains below were found in one sample sequenced in a study of post-analysis software for immune sequencing data. Findings and caveats of the study: Roughly 5 TRBV segments occurring more often in patients than controls included TRBV5-6, TRBV5-1 and TRBV20-1.

Their recognized antigens are unknown. Prepared TCR beta cDNA libraries contained unique molecular identifiers. TCRdb fed the PCR reads into MiXCR, producing one record per CDR3 protein. This table holds 700,000 to 900,000 distinct CDR3 sequences, about 45% found once. Sequencing was performed on blood. Receptors originate from a girl between 5 and 17 years old with multiple sclerosis.

The chain couples TRBV5-5 to TRBJ2-1, with D possibly matching TRBD2 (6 bases). This CDR3 has 16 amino acids. CDR1 is SGHKS and CDR2 is YYEKEE in the germline V gene (reference sequence). V lost 0 bases and J 6 bases, leaving 16 bases between the germline ends. The CDR3 loop is CASSLAGAVGFNEQFF. DNA for the CDR3: TGTGCCAGCAGCTTGGCGGGAGCAGTCGGGTTCAATGAGCAGTTCTTC.

This clonotype was seen only a few times. The rearrangement joins TRBV29-1 to TRBJ2-3, with TRBD1 matching 9 bases. Germline-derived CDR1 and CDR2 are SQVTM and ANQGSEA. Trimming at V came to 6 bases and at J to 4 bases, leaving 11 bases not matched to a gene. The CDR3 runs to 15 residues. CDR3 DNA: TGCAGCGTCGTAGGGACAGGGTGGGTTGCAGATACGCAGTATTTT. As protein: CSVVGTGWVADTQYF.

The V and J genes are TRBV7-9 and TRBJ2-7, with TRBD1 matching over 7 bases. CDR3 length equals 13 residues. J lost 4 bases, V lost 5 bases, and 5 bases had no gene match. Germline V gene sequence: CDR1 SEHNR, CDR2 FQNEAQ (reference sequence). The CDR3 nucleotides read TGTGCCAGCAGCCCCCGGGACAGATACGAGCAGTACTTC. Its protein is CASSPRDRYEQYF.

J is TRBJ2-5 and V is TRBV28; a possible D gene is TRBD2 (6 bases). V lost 6 bases and J 5 bases, leaving 10 bases between the germline ends. In germline, CDR1 is MDHEN, CDR2 SYDVKM. There are 12 residues in the CDR3. The CDR3 region has the DNA TGTGCCAGCAGAAGGAGGGGTGAGACCCAGTACTTC. Residues: CASRRRGETQYF.